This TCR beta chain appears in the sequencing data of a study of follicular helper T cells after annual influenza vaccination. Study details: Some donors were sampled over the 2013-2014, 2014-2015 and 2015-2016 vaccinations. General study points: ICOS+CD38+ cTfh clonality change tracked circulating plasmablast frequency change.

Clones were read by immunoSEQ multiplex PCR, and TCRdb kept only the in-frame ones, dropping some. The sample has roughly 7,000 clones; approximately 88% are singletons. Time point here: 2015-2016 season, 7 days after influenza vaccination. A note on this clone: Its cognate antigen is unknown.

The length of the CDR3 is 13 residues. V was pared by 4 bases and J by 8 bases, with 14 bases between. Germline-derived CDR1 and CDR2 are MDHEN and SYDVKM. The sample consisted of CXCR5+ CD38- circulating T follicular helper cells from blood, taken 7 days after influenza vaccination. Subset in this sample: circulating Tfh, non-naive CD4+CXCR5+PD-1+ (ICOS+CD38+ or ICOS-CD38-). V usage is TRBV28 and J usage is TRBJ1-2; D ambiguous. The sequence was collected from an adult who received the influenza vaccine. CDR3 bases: TGTGCCAGCAGTTCACGTCCCACCCACGGCTACACCTTC. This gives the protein CASSSRPTHGYTF.